One sample yielded the 12 T cell receptor beta chains listed below, sequenced in a study of PD-1 blockade in classical Hodgkin lymphoma. After autologous stem cell transplantation all patients relapsed, and prior brentuximab vedotin exposure differed between cohorts. TCRdb keeps only in-frame clones here, not all; method: immunoSEQ multiplex PCR. The sample consists of 49,000 or so clones, around 80% of them appearing once. Sequenced material: peripheral blood mononuclear cells (PBMCs), taken before the second cycle of nivolumab. The receptors were gathered from a human donor with classical Hodgkin lymphoma.

CDR3 loop: CAISEQGGLYEQYF. The CDR3 DNA is TGTGCCATCAGTGAACAAGGGGGCCTCTACGAGCAGTACTTC. The chain carries TRBV10-3 and TRBJ2-7; 7 bases are shared with TRBD1. The trim removed 3 bases at V and 3 bases at J, leaving 5 bases unmatched. Per germline, CDR1 ENHRY and CDR2 SYGVKD. The CDR3 is 14 residues long.

This clone appeared once. This chain uses TRBV10-1 with TRBJ2-3; no reliable D call. This CDR3 is built from 12 residues. V was cut by 5 bases and J by 4 bases, with 7 bases left in between. Looked up from germline, CDR1 is WNHNN and CDR2 is SYGVQD (reference sequence). The CDR3 protein is CASSRAADTQYF. Written as DNA, the CDR3 is TGCGCCAGCAGTCGGGCGGCAGATACGCAGTATTTT.

The chain is built from TRBV6-6 and TRBJ1-2, with D unclear. Between the trimmed V and J ends, which lost 6 bases and 0 bases, there was a span of 8 bases. The germline gives CDR1 MNHNY, CDR2 SVGAGI (reference sequence). This CDR3 comprises 13 residues. CDR3 amino acids: CASSPQANYGYTF. The CDR3 region has the DNA TGTGCCAGCAGCCCCCAGGCTAACTATGGCTACACCTTC.

The chain joins TRBV2 to TRBJ1-1; D possibly corresponds to TRBD1 (5 bases). Germline values: CDR1 SNHLY, CDR2 FYNNEI. The CDR3 runs to 15 residues. V was clipped by 0 bases and J by 4 bases, with 12 bases between them. The CDR3 reads CASSEARPGGTEAFF. The CDR3 DNA is TGTGCCAGCAGTGAAGCGAGACCGGGGGGCACTGAAGCTTTCTTT.

This chain connects TRBV7-3 to TRBJ1-2; no clear D gene. The CDR3 is 16 residues long. V was shortened by 5 bases and J by 1 base, with 17 bases between the two germline ends. Germline V CDR1 and CDR2: SGHTA, FQGTGA. The CDR3 DNA follows: TGTGCCAGCAGCCCAGAGGGCAGGTGGGATAACTATGGCTACACCTTC. Amino acid sequence: CASSPEGRWDNYGYTF.

The rearrangement joins TRBV5-1 to TRBJ2-1; 8 bases map to TRBD2. There are 17 residues in the CDR3. The V gene's germline CDR1 is SGHRS and CDR2 YFSETQ. V was clipped by 0 bases and J by 0 bases; unmatched bases: 5. The CDR3 here is CASSLVTSGFSYNEQFF. In DNA form, the CDR3 reads TGCGCCAGCAGCTTGGTAACTAGCGGTTTCTCCTACAATGAGCAGTTCTTC.

The chain links TRBV5-1 to TRBJ2-3; no definite D call. This CDR3 spans 13 amino acids. Trimming took off 4 bases at V and 2 bases at J, with 8 bases between the two ends. CDR1 and CDR2 from the germline V gene are SGHRS and YFSETQ. CDR3 bases: TGCGCCAGCAGCCAGGCGGACACAGATACGCAGTATTTT. This sequence encodes CASSQADTDTQYF.

The chain links TRBV19 to TRBJ2-1, with D hard to call. The V and J ends lost 3 bases and 0 bases respectively, with 9 bases between them. Per germline, CDR1 LNHDA and CDR2 SQIVND (reference sequence). CDR3 length: 15 amino acids. CDR3: CASSMDGSSYNEQFF. CDR3 nucleotides: TGTGCCAGTAGTATGGATGGAAGCTCCTACAATGAGCAGTTCTTC. Full variable domain (rest looked up from reference TRBV19 and TRBJ2-1): DGGITQSPKYLFRKEGQNVTLSCEQNLNHDAMYWYRQDPGQGLRLIYYSQIVNDFQKGDIAEGYSVSREKKESFPLTVTSAQKNPTAFYLCASSMDGSSYNEQFFGPGTRLTVL.

V usage is TRBV27 and J usage is TRBJ1-2; D remains ambiguous. V dropped 3 bases and J dropped 9 bases, with 14 bases sitting between them. This CDR3 region has 13 residues. Germline values: CDR1 MNHEY, CDR2 SMNVEV (reference sequence). This CDR3 is CASSFVGRGRYTF. CDR3 nucleotide sequence: TGTGCCAGCAGTTTTGTAGGACGGGGTCGCTACACCTTC.

This sequence joins TRBV5-4 and TRBJ2-1, with D tentatively TRBD2 (6 bases). V was trimmed by 4 bases and J by 5 bases, leaving 16 bases between them. The CDR3 extends over 15 amino acids. The germline CDR1 and CDR2 sequences are SGHNT and YYREEE (reference sequence). The CDR3 coding sequence is TGTGCCAGCAGCCCGACTAGGGTTCTCGACAATGAGCAGTTCTTC. Translation: CASSPTRVLDNEQFF.

A note on this clone: At one end, the junction sequence differs from germline, possibly due to a read error. The gene calls are TRBV13 and TRBJ2-7, with TRBD1 identical over 11 bases. The CDR3 has 15 residues. CDR1 is PRHDT and CDR2 is FYEKMQ in the germline V gene (reference sequence). The CDR3 protein is CASSPWTGGSDEQYF. In DNA, the CDR3 is TGTGCCAGCAGCCCATGGACAGGGGGCTCCGACGAGCAGTACTTC.

The chain uses TRBV7-3 and TRBJ2-1; TRBD2 matches at 9 bases. The CDR3 loop spans 14 amino acids. Germline V CDR1 and CDR2: SGHTA, FQGTGA. The V and J ends lost 7 bases and 4 bases, in that order; junction bases with no gene match: 5. CDR3 sequence (DNA): TGTGCCAGCACGCGGAGCGGGGGGTACAATGAGCAGTTCTTC. It specifies CASTRSGGYNEQFF.